The next 18 T cell receptor beta chains were all read from a single sample in a study of T cells after yellow fever vaccination. One entry per CDR3 protein, called by TCRdb with MiXCR from the 5' RACE reads. The data show roughly 300,000 distinct CDR3 sequences, roughly 7.5% seen once. The source was PBMCs, collected about 49 days after the first yellow fever vaccination. The source of these receptors is a man between 18 and 35 years old who received the YFV17D yellow fever vaccine.

The CDR3: CASSELPGQGAQGYTF. The CDR3 bases are TGTGCCAGCAGTGAACTCCCGGGACAGGGGGCGCAGGGCTACACCTTC. The chain has TRBV6-1 and TRBJ1-2; 12 bases map to TRBD1. The germline gives CDR1 MNHNS, CDR2 SASEGT. The CDR3 length is 16 residues. V lost 2 bases to trimming and J lost 8 bases; unmatched junction nucleotides: 9.

V and J are TRBV20-1 and TRBJ1-1, with unresolved D. This CDR3 has 14 amino acids. CDR1 DFQATT and CDR2 SNEGSKA come from the germline V gene (reference sequence). V gave up 3 bases and J gave up 5 bases, with 16 bases separating them. CDR3 residues: CSASLNVGSTEAFF. The CDR3 DNA sequence: TGCAGTGCTAGTCTTAACGTGGGTAGTACTGAAGCTTTCTTT.

The genes are TRBV7-2 and TRBJ1-5; the D is unclear. V was clipped by 3 bases and J by 6 bases, with 9 bases between them. CDR1 and CDR2 from the germline V gene are SGHTA and FQGNSA. This CDR3 is built from 13 residues. The DNA for the CDR3 is TGTGCCAGCAGCTTGCAGGCTGGTCAGCCCCAGCATTTT. It specifies CASSLQAGQPQHF.

Turning to this clonotype: This sequence may be a read error, since a much larger clone differs from it by one base. The CDR3 loop reads CAILIAGYGIGELFF. CDR3 nucleotide sequence: TGTGCCATCCTAATAGCGGGGTACGGCATCGGGGAGCTGTTTTTT. This chain joins TRBV6-2 or TRBV6-3 and TRBJ2-2; 8 bases map to TRBD2. Germline loops: CDR1 MNHEY, CDR2 SVGEGT. Trimming cost V 10 bases and J 7 bases; bases outside gene matches: 14. The length of the CDR3 is 15 residues.

This clonotype showed up just a few times. The chain uses TRBV6-2 or TRBV6-3 and TRBJ1-1; 7 bases align to TRBD1. Losses at the gene ends were 2 bases for V and 0 bases for J; bases not matched to a gene: 12. The CDR3 consists of 18 residues. Germline CDR1 reads MNHEY; CDR2 reads SVGEGT. The DNA for the CDR3 is TGTGCCAGCAGTTACACCAAGAACAGGGGCGCATTGAACACTGAAGCTTTCTTT. It is translated as CASSYTKNRGALNTEAFF.

Comment on this clonotype: This clone may be a read error of a much larger clone one base away. The genes are TRBV9 and TRBJ1-3, with 10 bases matching TRBD1. Germline V gene lookup returns CDR1 SGDLS and CDR2 YYNGEE. There are 17 residues in the CDR3. This chain's CDR3 is CASSERGQGRSGNTINF. Written as DNA, the CDR3 is TGTGCCAGCAGCGAGAGGGGACAGGGGCGCTCTGGAAACACCATAAATTTT.

CDR3 loop: CASVGPSTDTQYF. For the CDR3, the DNA is TGTGCCAGCGTGGGACCGAGCACAGATACGCAGTATTTT. The gene calls are TRBV6-6 and TRBJ2-3; D tentatively fits TRBD1 or TRBD2 (5 bases each). CDR3 length: 13 amino acids. Germline V gene lookup returns CDR1 MNHNY and CDR2 SVGAGI (reference sequence). V gave up 8 bases and J gave up 0 bases, with 9 bases separating them.

This clonotype was recorded a few times. The chain carries TRBV29-1 and TRBJ2-7, with 11 bases identical to TRBD1. The CDR3 covers 14 residues. V lost 7 bases, J lost 1 base, and 6 bases stayed unmatched. CDR1 is SQVTM and CDR2 is ANQGSEA in the germline V gene. The CDR3 sequence: CSASGQGASYEQYF. The CDR3 DNA sequence: TGCAGCGCCTCAGGACAGGGGGCTTCCTACGAGCAGTACTTC.

This clonotype was found a few times. The chain has TRBV3-1 and TRBJ2-1, with D perhaps assigned TRBD1 or TRBD2 (5 bases each). The V and J ends lost 2 bases and 8 bases respectively, with 10 bases between them. Germline assignment: CDR1 LGHDT and CDR2 YNNKEL (reference sequence). The CDR3 has 13 residues. The CDR3 region is CASSQRGVDEQFF. The CDR3 nucleotides are TGTGCCAGCAGCCAAAGAGGGGTGGATGAGCAGTTCTTC.

This chain links TRBV7-2 with TRBJ2-4; the D call may be TRBD1 or TRBD2 (5 bases each). V lost 5 bases and J lost 6, with 20 bases in between. This CDR3 is 16 amino acids long. CDR1 and CDR2 (germline): SGHTA, FQGNSA. CDR3 amino acids: CASSPSPLGVGNIQYF. CDR3 coding DNA: TGTGCCAGCAGCCCCAGCCCACTGGGGGTGGGAAACATTCAGTACTTC. Together with reference TRBV7-2 and TRBJ2-4, the CDR3 gives the full variable domain: GAGVSQSPSNKVTEKGKDVELRCDPISGHTALYWYRQSLGQGLEFLIYFQGNSAPDKSGLPSDRFSAERTGGSVSTLTIQRTQQEDSAVYLCASSPSPLGVGNIQYFGAGTRLSVL.

This chain joins TRBV12-3 or TRBV12-4 and TRBJ1-4; D unclear. V shed 1 base and J shed 8 bases, with 11 bases lying between them. This CDR3 has 14 amino acids. The DNA of the CDR3 is TGTGCCAGCAGTTTAGGAGTAGCTAGGGAAAAACTGTTTTTT. As protein: CASSLGVAREKLFF.

A few counts support this clonotype. J is TRBJ2-7 and V is TRBV5-6, with 8 bases fitting TRBD2. This CDR3 comprises 17 residues. Trimming removed 0 bases from V and 0 bases from J; junction bases left unmatched: 8. The germline gives CDR1 SGHDT, CDR2 YYEEEE. The CDR3 region has the DNA TGTGCCAGCAGCTTGGTGATAGCGGGGAGGAGCTCCTACGAGCAGTACGTC. The encoded protein is CASSLVIAGRSSYEQYV.

V gene TRBV18 combines with J gene TRBJ2-7, with TRBD2 as a possible D gene (6 bases). Trimming pared 2 bases from V and 2 bases from J, leaving 7 bases between. This CDR3 is built from 13 residues. The germline gives CDR1 KGHSH, CDR2 LQKENI. The CDR3 spells CASSPAGPYEQYF. The CDR3 DNA reads TGTGCCAGCTCACCAGCGGGGCCCTACGAGCAGTACTTC.

CDR3: CSAGLLGTSGTDTQYF. The CDR3 coding sequence is TGCAGTGCTGGCTTGCTCGGGACTAGCGGCACAGATACGCAGTATTTT. The chain combines TRBV20-1 with TRBJ2-3, with TRBD2 identical over 10 bases. The CDR3 sequence is 16 residues long. The germline V gene has CDR1 DFQATT and CDR2 SNEGSKA (reference sequence). The junction had 9 bases not matched to a gene; V was cut back by 5 bases and J by 1 base.

This chain connects TRBV6-2 or TRBV6-3 to TRBJ2-7; TRBD2 matches at 7 bases. V was clipped by 2 bases and J by 2 bases; unmatched bases: 3. This CDR3 spans 14 amino acids. Germline CDR1 MNHEY, CDR2 SVGEGT. CDR3 in amino acids: CASSYETSTYEQYF. The CDR3 DNA reads as TGTGCCAGCAGTTACGAGACTAGCACCTACGAGCAGTACTTC.

This clonotype was observed a handful of times. This CDR3 reads CASSSRDRGFQETQYF. The CDR3 bases are TGTGCCAGCAGCTCCCGGGACAGGGGATTCCAAGAGACCCAGTACTTC. The chain links TRBV7-9 to TRBJ2-5, with 10 bases matching TRBD1. CDR1 and CDR2 (germline): SEHNR, FQNEAQ (reference sequence). The CDR3 has 16 residues. Germline trimming cut 4 bases from V and 1 base from J; bases unmatched to any gene: 6.

V usage is TRBV29-1 and J usage is TRBJ1-2; TRBD1 agrees at 10 bases. J was trimmed by 4 bases and V by 6 bases; bases with no gene match: 5. Germline V gene sequence: CDR1 SQVTM, CDR2 ANQGSEA. The CDR3 extends over 13 amino acids. As DNA, the CDR3 is TGCAGCGTAAGGACAGGGGGAATCTATGGCTACACCTTC. Translation gives CSVRTGGIYGYTF.

Many counts were recorded for this clonotype. The V gene is TRBV15, the J gene TRBJ2-5; possibly TRBD1 for D (5 bases). The CDR3 loop spans 14 amino acids. Per germline, CDR1 LNHNV and CDR2 YYDKDF (reference sequence). Trimming shortened V by 4 bases and J by 2 bases, and 11 bases separated the two germline ends. CDR3: CATSIRTIQETQYF. CDR3 sequence (DNA): TGTGCCACCAGCATACGGACAATACAAGAGACCCAGTACTTC.